This TCR beta chain appears in the sequencing data of a study of identical twins. Findings and caveats of the study: Sharing of beta out-of-frame sequences by twins showed a weaker excess. Abundant beta clonotypes from cord blood had fewer insertions, unlike memory repertoires, which showed none.

There are a few counts of this clonotype. Its antigen is still unknown. This CDR3 is built from 17 residues. J gave up 7 bases and V 3 bases, and 17 bases lay outside the gene matches. CDR1 is DFQATT, CDR2 SNEGSKA, per germline (reference sequence). Donors uniformly comprised healthy Caucasians. Each cDNA held unique molecular identifiers, and template switching gave it a universal primer site. One entry per CDR3 protein, called by TCRdb with MiXCR from the 5' RACE reads. Among about 690,000 distinct CDR3 sequences listed, around 5.7% were seen once. The material sequenced was naive T cells sorted from blood. This receptor was taken from a man between 18 and 35 years old in good health. The genes are TRBV20-1 and TRBJ2-1, with 8 bases that match TRBD1. CDR3 sequence reads: CSASFEWTGNFRNEQFF. CDR3 bases: TGCAGTGCTAGTTTCGAGTGGACAGGGAATTTTAGGAATGAGCAGTTCTTC.